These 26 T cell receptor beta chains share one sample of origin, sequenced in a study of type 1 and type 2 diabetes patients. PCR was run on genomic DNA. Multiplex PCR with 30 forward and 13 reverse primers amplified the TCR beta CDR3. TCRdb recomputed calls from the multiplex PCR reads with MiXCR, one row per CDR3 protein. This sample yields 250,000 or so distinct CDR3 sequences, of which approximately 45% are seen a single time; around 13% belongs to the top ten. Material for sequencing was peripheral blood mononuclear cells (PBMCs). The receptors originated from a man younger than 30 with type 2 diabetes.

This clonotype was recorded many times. CDR3 in DNA: TGTGCCAGCAGCTTAGGGATGGACACTGAAGCTTTCTTT. It encodes CASSLGMDTEAFF. V is TRBV7-3 and J is TRBJ1-1, with D hard to call. Per germline, CDR1 SGHTA and CDR2 FQGTGA. The ends were cut back, 2 bases at V and 3 bases at J, with 7 bases in the middle. The CDR3 is made up of 13 amino acids.

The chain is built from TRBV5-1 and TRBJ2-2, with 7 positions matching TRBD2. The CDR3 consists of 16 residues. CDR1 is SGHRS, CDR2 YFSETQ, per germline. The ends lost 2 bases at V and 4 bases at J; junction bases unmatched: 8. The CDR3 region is CASSLQREDCTGELFF. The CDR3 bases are TGCGCCAGCAGCTTACAGCGGGAAGATTGCACCGGGGAGCTGTTTTTT.

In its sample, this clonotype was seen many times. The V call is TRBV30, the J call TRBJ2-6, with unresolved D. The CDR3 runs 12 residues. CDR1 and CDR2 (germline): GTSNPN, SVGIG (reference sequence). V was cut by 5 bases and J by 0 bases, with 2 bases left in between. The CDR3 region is CAWDSGANVLTF. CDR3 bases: TGTGCCTGGGACTCTGGGGCCAACGTCCTGACTTTC.

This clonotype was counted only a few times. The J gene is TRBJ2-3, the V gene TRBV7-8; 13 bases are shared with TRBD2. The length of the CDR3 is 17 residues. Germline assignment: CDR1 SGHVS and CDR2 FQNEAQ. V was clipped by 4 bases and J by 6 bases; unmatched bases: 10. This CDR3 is CASSSRTSGGLGDTQYF. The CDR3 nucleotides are TGTGCCAGCAGCTCCCGGACTAGCGGGGGCCTAGGGGATACGCAGTATTTT.

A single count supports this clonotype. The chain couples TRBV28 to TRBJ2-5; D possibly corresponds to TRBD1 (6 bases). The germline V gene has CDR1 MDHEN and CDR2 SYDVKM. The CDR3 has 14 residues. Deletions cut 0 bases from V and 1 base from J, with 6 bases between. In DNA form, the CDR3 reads TGTGCCAGCAGTTTATGGGACAGCCAAGAGACCCAGTACTTC. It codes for CASSLWDSQETQYF.

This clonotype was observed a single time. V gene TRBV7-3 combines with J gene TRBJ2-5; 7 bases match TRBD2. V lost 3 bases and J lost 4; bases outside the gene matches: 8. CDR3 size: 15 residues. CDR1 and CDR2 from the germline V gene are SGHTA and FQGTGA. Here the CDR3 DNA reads TGTGCCAGCAGCTTGGGCGGGGGAGCCCGAGAGACCCAGTACTTC. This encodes CASSLGGGARETQYF.

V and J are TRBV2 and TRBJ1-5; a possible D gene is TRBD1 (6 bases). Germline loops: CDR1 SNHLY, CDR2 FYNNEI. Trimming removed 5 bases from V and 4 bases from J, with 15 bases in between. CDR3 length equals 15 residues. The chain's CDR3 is CASSRPDRSNQPQHF. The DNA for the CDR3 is TGTGCCAGCAGTCGCCCTGACAGGTCGAATCAGCCCCAGCATTTT. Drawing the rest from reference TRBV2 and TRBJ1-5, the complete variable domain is EPEVTQTPSHQVTQMGQEVILRCVPISNHLYFYWYRQILGQKVEFLVSFYNNEISEKSEIFDDQFSVERPDGSNFTLKIRSTKLEDSAMYFCASSRPDRSNQPQHFGDGTRLSIL.

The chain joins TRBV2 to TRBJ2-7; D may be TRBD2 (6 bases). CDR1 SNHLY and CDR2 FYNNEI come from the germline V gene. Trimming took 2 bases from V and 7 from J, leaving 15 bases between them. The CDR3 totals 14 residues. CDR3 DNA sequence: TGTGCCAGCAGTGAAAGATTTCGGGGGAATGAGCAGTACTTC. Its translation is CASSERFRGNEQYF.

DNA for the CDR3: TGCGCCAGCAGGTCCCTCAACGGAAACACCATATATTTT. The encoded protein is CASRSLNGNTIYF. The chain has TRBV10-2 and TRBJ1-3; no clear D. The CDR3 spans 13 residues. Trimming took off 6 bases at V and 4 bases at J, with 10 bases between the two ends. CDR1 is WSHSY, CDR2 SAAADI, per germline.

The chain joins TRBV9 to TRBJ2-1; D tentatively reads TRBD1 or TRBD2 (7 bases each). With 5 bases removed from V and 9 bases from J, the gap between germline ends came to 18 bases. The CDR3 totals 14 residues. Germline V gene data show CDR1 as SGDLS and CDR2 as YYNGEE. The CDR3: CASRPGGGSGEQFF. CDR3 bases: TGTGCCAGCAGACCAGGGGGAGGGAGCGGTGAGCAGTTCTTC.

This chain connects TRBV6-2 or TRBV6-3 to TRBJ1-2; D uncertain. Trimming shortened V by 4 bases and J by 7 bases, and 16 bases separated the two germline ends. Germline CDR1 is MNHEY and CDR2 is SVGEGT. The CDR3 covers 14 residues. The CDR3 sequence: CASSSRWRTGGYTF. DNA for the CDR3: TGTGCCAGCAGTTCGCGGTGGCGGACGGGTGGCTACACCTTC.

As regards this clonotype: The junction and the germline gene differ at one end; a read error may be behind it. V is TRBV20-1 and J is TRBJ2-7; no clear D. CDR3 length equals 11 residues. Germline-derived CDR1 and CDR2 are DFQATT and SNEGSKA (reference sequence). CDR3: CSARGFGSQLF. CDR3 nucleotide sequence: TGCAGTGCTAGAGGTTTCGGGTCGCAACTCTTC.

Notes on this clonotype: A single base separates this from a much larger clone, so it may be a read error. CDR3 residues: CASSLEGTARGETQYF. CDR3 DNA sequence: TGCGCCAGCAGCTTGGAGGGGACGGCGAGGGGCGAGACCCAGTACTTC. The genes are TRBV5-1 and TRBJ2-7; D possibly matches TRBD1 or TRBD2 (5 bases each). The end of the DNA aligns better with TRBJ2-5, so the J call may be wrong. This CDR3 is built from 16 residues. Germline values: CDR1 SGHRS, CDR2 YFSETQ.

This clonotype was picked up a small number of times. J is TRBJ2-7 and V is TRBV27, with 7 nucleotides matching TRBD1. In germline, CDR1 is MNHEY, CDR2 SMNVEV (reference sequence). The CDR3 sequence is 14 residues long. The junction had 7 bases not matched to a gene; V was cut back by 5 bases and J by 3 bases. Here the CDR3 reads CASSLQGPDYEQYF. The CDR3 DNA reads TGTGCCAGCAGTCTACAGGGGCCCGACTACGAGCAGTACTTC.

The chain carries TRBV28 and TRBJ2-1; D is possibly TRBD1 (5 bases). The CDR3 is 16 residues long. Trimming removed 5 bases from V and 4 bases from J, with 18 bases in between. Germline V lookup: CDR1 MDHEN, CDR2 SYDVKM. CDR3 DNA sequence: TGTGCCAGCAGTCCAGTCGACAGCTATCCTTACAATGAGCAGTTCTTC. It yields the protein CASSPVDSYPYNEQFF. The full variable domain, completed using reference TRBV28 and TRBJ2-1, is DVKVTQSSRYLVKRTGEKVFLECVQDMDHENMFWYRQDPGLGLRLIYFSYDVKMKEKGDIPEGYSVSREKKERFSLILESASTNQTSMYLCASSPVDSYPYNEQFFGPGTRLTVL.

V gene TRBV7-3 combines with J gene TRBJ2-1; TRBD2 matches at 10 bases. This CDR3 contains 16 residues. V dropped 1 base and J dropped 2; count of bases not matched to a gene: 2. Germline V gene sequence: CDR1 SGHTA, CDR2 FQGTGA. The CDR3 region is CASSLNSGGAYNEQFF. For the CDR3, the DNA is TGTGCCAGCAGCTTAAACAGCGGGGGGGCCTACAATGAGCAGTTCTTC.

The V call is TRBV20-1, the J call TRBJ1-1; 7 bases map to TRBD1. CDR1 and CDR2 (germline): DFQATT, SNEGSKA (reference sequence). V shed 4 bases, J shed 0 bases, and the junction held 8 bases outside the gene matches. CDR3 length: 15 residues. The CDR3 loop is CSAMKPGQLNTEAFF. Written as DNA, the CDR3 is TGCAGTGCTATGAAACCGGGACAGTTGAACACTGAAGCTTTCTTT.

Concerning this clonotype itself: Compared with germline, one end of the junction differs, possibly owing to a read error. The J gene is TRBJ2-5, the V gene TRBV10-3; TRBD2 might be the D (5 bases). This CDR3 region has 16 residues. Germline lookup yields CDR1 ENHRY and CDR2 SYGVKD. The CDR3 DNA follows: TGTGCCAGCAGTTTGCTAAGTCTCAGCGGTCGGGAGACCCAGTACTTC. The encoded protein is CASSLLSLSGRETQYF.

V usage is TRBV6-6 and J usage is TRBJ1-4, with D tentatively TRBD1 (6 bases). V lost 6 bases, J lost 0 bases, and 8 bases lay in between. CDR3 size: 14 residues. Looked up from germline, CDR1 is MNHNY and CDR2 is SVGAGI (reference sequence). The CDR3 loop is CASRDSPTNEKLFF. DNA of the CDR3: TGTGCCAGCAGGGACAGCCCAACTAATGAAAAACTGTTTTTT.

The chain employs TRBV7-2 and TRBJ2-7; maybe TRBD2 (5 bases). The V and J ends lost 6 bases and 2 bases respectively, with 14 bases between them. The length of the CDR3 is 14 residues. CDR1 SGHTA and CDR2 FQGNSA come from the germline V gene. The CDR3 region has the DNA TGTGCCAGCAGTCCCACCCCACTAGCCTACGAGCAGTACTTC. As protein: CASSPTPLAYEQYF.

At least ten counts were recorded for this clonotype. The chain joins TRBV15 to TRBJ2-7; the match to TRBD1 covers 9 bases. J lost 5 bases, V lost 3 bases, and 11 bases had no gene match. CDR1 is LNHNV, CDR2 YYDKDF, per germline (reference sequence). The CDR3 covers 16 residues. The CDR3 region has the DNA TGTGCCACCAGCAGCAGACCGGGACAGGGCCACAACGAGCAGTACTTC. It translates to CATSSRPGQGHNEQYF. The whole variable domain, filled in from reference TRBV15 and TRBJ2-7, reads DAMVIQNPRYQVTQFGKPVTLSCSQTLNHNVMYWYQQKSSQAPKLLFHYYDKDFNNEADTPDNFQSRRPNTSFCFLDIRSPGLGDTAMYLCATSSRPGQGHNEQYFGPGTRLTVT.

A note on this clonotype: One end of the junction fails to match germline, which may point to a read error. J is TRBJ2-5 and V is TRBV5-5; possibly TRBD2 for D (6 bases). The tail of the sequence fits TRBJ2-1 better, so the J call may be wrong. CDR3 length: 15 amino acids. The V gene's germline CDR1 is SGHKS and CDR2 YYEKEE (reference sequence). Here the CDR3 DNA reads TGCGCCAGCAGCTCAGGACTGGACGGAGGGGATGAGCAGTTCTTC. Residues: CASSSGLDGGDEQFF.

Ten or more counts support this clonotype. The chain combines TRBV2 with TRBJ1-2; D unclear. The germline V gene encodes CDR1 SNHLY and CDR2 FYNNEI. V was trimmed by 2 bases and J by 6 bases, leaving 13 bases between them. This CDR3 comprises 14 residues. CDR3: CASSESTLRDGYTF. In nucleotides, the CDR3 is TGTGCCAGCAGTGAATCCACACTGAGGGATGGCTACACCTTC.

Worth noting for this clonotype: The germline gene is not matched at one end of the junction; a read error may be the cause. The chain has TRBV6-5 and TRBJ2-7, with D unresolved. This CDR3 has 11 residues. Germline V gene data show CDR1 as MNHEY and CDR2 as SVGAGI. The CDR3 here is CASSYRSERYF. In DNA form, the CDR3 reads TGTGCCAGCAGTTACCGCTCCGAGCGGTACTTC.

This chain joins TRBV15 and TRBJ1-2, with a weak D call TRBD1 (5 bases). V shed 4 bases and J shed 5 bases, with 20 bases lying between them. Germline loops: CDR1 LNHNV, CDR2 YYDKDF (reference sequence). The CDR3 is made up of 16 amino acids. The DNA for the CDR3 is TGTGCCACCAGCACCCCTGGGGCTATTGCGGTTTATGGCTACACCTTC. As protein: CATSTPGAIAVYGYTF.

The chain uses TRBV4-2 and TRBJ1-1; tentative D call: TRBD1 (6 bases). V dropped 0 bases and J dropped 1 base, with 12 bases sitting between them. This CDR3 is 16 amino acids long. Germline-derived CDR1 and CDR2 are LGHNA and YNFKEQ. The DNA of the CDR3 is TGTGCCAGCAGCCAAGATCGAACAGGGTGGAACACTGAAGCTTTCTTT. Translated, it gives CASSQDRTGWNTEAFF.